The 4 T cell receptor beta chains below all came from one sample that was sequenced in a study of blood T cells in healthy people across ages. It was with a sample-barcoded 5' primer and a J-beta primer mix that a second PCR of about 6 to 12 cycles was run. One entry per CDR3 protein, called by TCRdb with MiXCR from the 5' RACE reads. The sample includes more than 1,400,000 distinct CDR3 sequences, approximately 42% of them seen just once. The sample consisted of blood. Source of these receptors: a woman between 18 and 30 years old in good health.

This clonotype occurred a few times. The gene calls are TRBV27 and TRBJ2-1; 7 nucleotides agree with TRBD1. The CDR3 has 13 amino acids. With V trimmed by 6 bases and J by 7 bases, 6 bases remained unmatched. The germline V gene has CDR1 MNHEY and CDR2 SMNVEV (reference sequence). DNA for the CDR3: TGTGCCAGCAGCTTAACAGGGGAGAATGAGCAGTTCTTC. It encodes CASSLTGENEQFF.

The V call is TRBV6-5, the J call TRBJ2-2, with 8 bases matching TRBD2. In germline, CDR1 is MNHEY, CDR2 SVGAGI. Trimming removed 0 bases from V and 5 bases from J; junction bases left unmatched: 8. This CDR3 contains 17 residues. DNA for the CDR3: TGTGCCAGCAGTTACTCGATAGGGACTAGTGTAACCGGGGAGCTGTTTTTT. Amino acids: CASSYSIGTSVTGELFF.

The sample holds a few counts of this clonotype. V and J are TRBV11-2 and TRBJ2-3; D is uncertain. V lost 5 bases and J lost 0, with 12 bases in between. CDR3 size: 15 residues. The germline gives CDR1 SGHAT, CDR2 FQNNGV. The CDR3 is CASSQAYVSTDTQYF. The CDR3, as DNA: TGTGCCAGCAGCCAGGCTTACGTCAGCACAGATACGCAGTATTTT.

The chain carries TRBV7-9 and TRBJ2-5, with 7 bases matching TRBD2. J was trimmed by 3 bases and V by 8 bases; bases with no gene match: 6. CDR1 is SEHNR, CDR2 FQNEAQ, per germline (reference sequence). The length of the CDR3 is 13 residues. CDR3 bases: TGTGCCAGCGTAGTAGCGGGCGAAGAGACCCAGTACTTC. Protein sequence: CASVVAGEETQYF.